The next 16 T cell receptor beta chains were all read from a single sample in a study of breast tumors, draining lymph nodes, adjacent tissues. In TCRdb, the multiplex PCR reads were re-called with MiXCR into one record per CDR3 protein. The table shows about 35,000 distinct CDR3 sequences, with around 35% occurring only once. The sample comprised breast tumor tissue. The receptors come from a female donor with breast cancer. Some clones in this sample may be carry-over from other donors' samples.

This clonotype turned up a few times. The chain carries TRBV30 and TRBJ2-5; 8 bases fit TRBD2. This CDR3 region has 15 residues. Germline V gene lookup returns CDR1 GTSNPN and CDR2 SVGIG (reference sequence). V gave up 0 bases and J gave up 2 bases; unmatched junction bases: 5. The CDR3 protein is CAWSVIAGRQETQYF. The CDR3 nucleotides are TGTGCCTGGAGTGTAATAGCGGGGAGACAAGAGACCCAGTACTTC.

This clonotype was found a few times. V usage is TRBV13 and J usage is TRBJ2-2; 9 bases are a match to TRBD1. The CDR3 extends over 16 amino acids. J lost 6 bases, V lost 4 bases, and 9 bases had no gene match. The germline V gene has CDR1 PRHDT and CDR2 FYEKMQ (reference sequence). The CDR3 coding sequence is TGTGCCAGCAGCTCGAAGGGACAGGGATTTCCCGGGGAGCTGTTTTTT. Encoded protein: CASSSKGQGFPGELFF.

Turning to this clonotype: A junction end diverges from the germline sequence, so it may reflect a read error. The V and J genes are TRBV19 and TRBJ1-3; D perhaps matches TRBD1 (6 bases). Germline values: CDR1 LNHDA, CDR2 SQIVND (reference sequence). The CDR3 length is 15 residues. The DNA for the CDR3 is TGTACCAGTAGTATCAGTCCCAGGGGCGCGGACACCATACATTTT. Protein product: CTSSISPRGADTIHF.

The J gene is TRBJ2-4, the V gene TRBV12-3 or TRBV12-4, with D unclear. The V gene lost 7 bases and the J gene lost 6 bases, with 7 bases spanning the gap. The CDR3 covers 11 residues. The CDR3 here is CASTNGNIQYF. The CDR3 DNA is TGTGCCAGCACCAACGGAAACATTCAGTACTTC.

This clonotype is medium-sized (0.01 to 0.1%) within its sample. The chain is built from TRBV11-3 and TRBJ2-5; no definite D call. The length of the CDR3 is 15 residues. With 0 bases removed from V and 3 bases from J, the gap between germline ends came to 11 bases. The germline V gene has CDR1 SGHNT and CDR2 YENEEA. The CDR3 sequence is CASSLDQVEEETQYF. CDR3 nucleotide sequence: TGTGCCAGCAGCTTAGATCAGGTAGAGGAAGAGACCCAGTACTTC.

At least ten counts were recorded for this clonotype. The V and J genes are TRBV12-3 or TRBV12-4 and TRBJ2-3; D perhaps matches TRBD2 (6 bases). The V end was cut by 5 bases, the J end by 2 bases, with 14 bases between. The length of the CDR3 is 15 residues. Written as DNA, the CDR3 is TGTGCCAGCAGTGCCGGGAGTTTCCTCACAGATACGCAGTATTTT. Translating gives CASSAGSFLTDTQYF.

The V call is TRBV18, the J call TRBJ2-3; no reliable D call. This CDR3 has 13 residues. Trimming took 2 bases from V and 2 from J, leaving 5 bases between them. Germline assignment: CDR1 KGHSH and CDR2 LQKENI. CDR3 residues: CASSPDPTDTQYF. As DNA, the CDR3 is TGTGCCAGCTCACCAGACCCCACAGATACGCAGTATTTT. The entire variable domain, with the rest obtained from reference TRBV18 and TRBJ2-3, is as follows: NAGVMQNPRHLVRRRGQEARLRCSPMKGHSHVYWYRQLPEEGLKFMVYLQKENIIDESGMPKERFSAEFPKEGPSILRIQQVVRGDSAAYFCASSPDPTDTQYFGPGTRLTVL.

This chain links TRBV6-6 with TRBJ1-5; 10 bases line up with TRBD1. The CDR3 runs 16 residues. Trimming removed 3 bases from V and 4 bases from J; junction bases left unmatched: 6. From germline, CDR1 is MNHNY and CDR2 SVGAGI (reference sequence). CDR3 loop: CASSYEGQGRNQPQHF. The CDR3 DNA reads TGTGCCAGCAGTTATGAGGGACAGGGGCGGAATCAGCCCCAGCATTTT.

This clonotype was observed at least ten times. This chain links TRBV6-1 with TRBJ2-7; no definite D call. V lost 3 bases and J lost 2, with 5 bases in between. CDR1 and CDR2 (germline): MNHNS, SASEGT. This CDR3 is 12 amino acids long. CDR3 amino acids: CASSDRAYEQYF. The CDR3 region has the DNA TGTGCCAGCAGTGACAGAGCCTACGAGCAGTACTTC.

The rearrangement uses TRBV15 and TRBJ1-2; no reliable D call. The CDR3 contains 15 residues. The V gene lost 0 bases and the J gene lost 5 bases, with 13 bases spanning the gap. Looked up from germline, CDR1 is LNHNV and CDR2 is YYDKDF (reference sequence). The CDR3 region has the DNA TGTGCCACCAGCAGAGATAGGTTGGACGGGTATGGCTACACCTTC. This translates into CATSRDRLDGYGYTF.

This clonotype occurred many times. The chain combines TRBV19 with TRBJ1-5; 9 nucleotides agree with TRBD1. V trimming: 5 bases; J trimming: 7 bases; junction bases outside the gene matches: 6. Germline assignment: CDR1 LNHDA and CDR2 SQIVND (reference sequence). The CDR3 runs 14 residues. The CDR3 loop reads CASSQLTGGQPQHF. DNA for the CDR3: TGTGCCAGTAGTCAGCTGACAGGGGGACAGCCCCAGCATTTT.

Note on this clonotype: A much larger clone is a single base away; this may be a read error. The gene calls are TRBV5-5 and TRBJ2-6; D is perhaps TRBD1 (5 bases). This CDR3 spans 15 amino acids. CDR1 is SGHKS, CDR2 YYEKEE, per germline (reference sequence). V lost 4 bases to trimming and J lost 7 bases, with 15 bases between them. DNA for the CDR3: TGTGCCAGCAGCCCCTACGGCAGGGATGCCAACGTCCTGACTTTC. It codes for CASSPYGRDANVLTF.

For this clonotype: A much larger clone sits a single nucleotide away, making a read error possible. This chain uses TRBV19 with TRBJ2-1, with D perhaps matching TRBD1 (6 bases). V lost 2 bases, J lost 4 bases, and 9 bases lay in between. Germline CDR1 reads LNHDA; CDR2 reads SQIVND (reference sequence). This CDR3 comprises 14 residues. CDR3 DNA sequence: TGTGCCAGTAGTATAAGGGGGAAATACAATGAGCAGTTCTTC. The encoded protein is CASSIRGKYNEQFF.

A note on this clonotype: Relative to the germline gene, one junction end is altered; a read error may explain this. The chain recombines TRBV7-2 with TRBJ2-7; D may be TRBD1 (6 bases). Looked up from germline, CDR1 is SGHTA and CDR2 is FQGNSA. The CDR3 loop spans 19 amino acids. The CDR3 sequence is CASSKRQVSFGCSTYEQYF. CDR3 nucleotide sequence: TGTGCCAGCAGCAAACGACAGGTTTCGTTTGGGTGTTCCACCTACGAGCAGTATTTC.

This clonotype was counted many times. The rearrangement joins TRBV29-1 to TRBJ2-2; the match to TRBD2 covers 12 bases. CDR1 is SQVTM and CDR2 is ANQGSEA in the germline V gene. With V trimmed by 7 bases and J by 0 bases, 6 bases remained unmatched. This CDR3 is built from 16 residues. The CDR3 sequence: CSGALAGGSNTGELFF. CDR3 nucleotide sequence: TGCAGCGGCGCACTAGCGGGAGGATCGAACACCGGGGAGCTGTTTTTT.

The sample holds one count of this clonotype. The genes are TRBV7-2 and TRBJ2-1, with D perhaps matching TRBD2 (5 bases). V was trimmed by 2 bases and J by 6 bases, leaving 8 bases between them. Germline CDR1 SGHTA, CDR2 FQGNSA. The CDR3 spans 13 residues. The CDR3 nucleotides are TGTGCCAGCAGCTTACTAGGACTCAATGAGCAGTTCTTC. Translation: CASSLLGLNEQFF.